The 5 T cell receptor beta chains below all came from one sample that was sequenced in a study of T cell changes during pregnancy in multiple sclerosis. TCRdb's copy holds only in-frame clones and misses some; the assay was immunoSEQ multiplex PCR. The top ten hold 0.9% of the sample, which has about 75,000 clones, 80% to 90% seen once. The starting material was peripheral blood, obtained in the first trimester of pregnancy. The receptors were gathered from a female donor in good health, enrolled as a control in a pregnancy study.

This sequence joins TRBV5-1 and TRBJ1-6, with TRBD1 matching 11 bases. The ends lost 0 bases at V and 10 bases at J; junction bases unmatched: 3. CDR3 length equals 15 residues. The V gene's germline CDR1 is SGHRS and CDR2 YFSETQ. The CDR3 reads CASSLGDRGGSPLHF. CDR3 nucleotide sequence: TGCGCCAGCAGCTTGGGGGACAGGGGGGGGTCACCCCTCCACTTT.

The chain uses TRBV6-4 and TRBJ2-2; the D is unclear. This CDR3 comprises 14 residues. The germline V gene has CDR1 MRHNA and CDR2 SNTAGT. The V end was cut by 6 bases, the J end by 3 bases, with 11 bases between. CDR3 sequence (DNA): TGTGCCAGCAGGGCCACAGCCGACACCGGGGAGCTGTTTTTT. Translation gives CASRATADTGELFF.

The chain employs TRBV5-1 and TRBJ2-2, with 10 bases that match TRBD1. V gave up 4 bases and J gave up 2 bases; unmatched junction bases: 14. Germline V lookup: CDR1 SGHRS, CDR2 YFSETQ. The CDR3 is 19 residues long. The CDR3 sequence: CASSLGTGALHFNTGELFF. DNA for the CDR3: TGCGCCAGCAGCCTAGGGACAGGGGCCCTCCATTTTAACACCGGGGAGCTGTTTTTT.

The chain uses TRBV7-2 and TRBJ2-7; 9 bases line up with TRBD1. Germline CDR1 reads SGHTA; CDR2 reads FQGNSA. Trimming removed 3 bases from V and 1 base from J; junction bases left unmatched: 7. The CDR3 is 16 amino acids. In DNA form, the CDR3 reads TGTGCCAGCAGCTTTGGGACGGGGACAGGGTCCTACGAGCAGTACTTC. It yields the protein CASSFGTGTGSYEQYF.

The sample holds one count of this clone. The chain combines TRBV5-1 with TRBJ2-1, with 7 bases lining up with TRBD2. The CDR3 has 14 residues. V was pared by 5 bases and J by 2 bases, with 4 bases of the junction left unmatched. The germline CDR1 and CDR2 sequences are SGHRS and YFSETQ. The CDR3 nucleotides are TGCGCCAGCAGTGACGGGGGGACCTACAATGAGCAGTTCTTC. Its protein is CASSDGGTYNEQFF.